In its sample, the clone carrying this TCR beta chain was seen many times. These data belong to a study of T cells in Graves' hyperthyroidism and ophthalmopathy. It was RNA transcripts that yielded the amplified TCR beta CDR3 regions. First-round RT-PCR targeting the TCR CDR3 was performed with the HTBI primer set. In TCRdb, the multiplex PCR reads were re-called with MiXCR into one record per CDR3 protein. Here the sample spans around 450,000 distinct CDR3 sequences, roughly 13% being singletons. The sequenced material came from blood. The sequence was obtained from a young woman with Graves' hyperthyroidism.

The chain's CDR3 is CASTRSGSVGTDTQYF. The CDR3, as DNA: TGTGCCAGTACCAGGAGCGGGAGCGTGGGCACAGATACGCAGTATTTT. V and J are TRBV19 and TRBJ2-3, with TRBD2 identical over 8 bases. V was pared by 7 bases and J by 1 base, with 10 bases of the junction left unmatched. This CDR3 has 16 residues. From germline, CDR1 is LNHDA and CDR2 SQIVND (reference sequence).